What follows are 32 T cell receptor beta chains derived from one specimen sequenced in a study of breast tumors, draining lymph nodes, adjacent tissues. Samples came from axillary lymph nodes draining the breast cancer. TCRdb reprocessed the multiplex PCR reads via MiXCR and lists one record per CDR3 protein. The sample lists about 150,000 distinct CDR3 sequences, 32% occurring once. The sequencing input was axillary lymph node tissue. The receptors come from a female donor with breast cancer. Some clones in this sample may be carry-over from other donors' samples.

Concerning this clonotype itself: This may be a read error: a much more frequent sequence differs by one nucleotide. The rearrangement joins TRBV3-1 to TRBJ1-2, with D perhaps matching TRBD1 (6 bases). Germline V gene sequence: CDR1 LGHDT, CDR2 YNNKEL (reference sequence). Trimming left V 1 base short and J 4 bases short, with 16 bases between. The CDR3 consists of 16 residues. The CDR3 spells CASSQADRRNSYGYTF. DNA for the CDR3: TGTGCCAGCAGCCAAGCGGACAGACGTAATAGCTATGGCTACACCTTC.

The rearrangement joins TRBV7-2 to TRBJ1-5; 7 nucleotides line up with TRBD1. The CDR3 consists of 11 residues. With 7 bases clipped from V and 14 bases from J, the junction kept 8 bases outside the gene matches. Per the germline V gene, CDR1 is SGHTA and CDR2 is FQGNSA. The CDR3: CASTRTGRKHF. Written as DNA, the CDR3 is TGTGCCAGCACCCGGACAGGTAGGAAGCATTTT. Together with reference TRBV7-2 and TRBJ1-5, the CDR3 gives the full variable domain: GAGVSQSPSNKVTEKGKDVELRCDPISGHTALYWYRQSLGQGLEFLIYFQGNSAPDKSGLPSDRFSAERTGGSVSTLTIQRTQQEDSAVYLCASTRTGRKHFGDGTRLSIL.

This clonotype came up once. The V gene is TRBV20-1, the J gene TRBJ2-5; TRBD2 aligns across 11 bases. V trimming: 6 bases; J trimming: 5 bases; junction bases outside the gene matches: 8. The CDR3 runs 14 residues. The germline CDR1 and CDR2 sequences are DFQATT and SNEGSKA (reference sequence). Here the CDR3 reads CSATRLAGFETQYF. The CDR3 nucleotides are TGCAGTGCCACCAGACTAGCGGGGTTTGAGACCCAGTACTTC.

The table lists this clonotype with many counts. Here the CDR3 reads CSARDKTEGSQPQHF. The DNA for the CDR3 is TGCAGTGCTAGAGATAAGACAGAGGGGAGTCAGCCCCAGCATTTT. The chain couples TRBV20-1 to TRBJ1-5, with a tentative D call TRBD1 (5 bases). The V gene's germline CDR1 is DFQATT and CDR2 SNEGSKA (reference sequence). V gave up 0 bases and J gave up 6 bases, with 15 bases separating them. CDR3 size: 15 residues.

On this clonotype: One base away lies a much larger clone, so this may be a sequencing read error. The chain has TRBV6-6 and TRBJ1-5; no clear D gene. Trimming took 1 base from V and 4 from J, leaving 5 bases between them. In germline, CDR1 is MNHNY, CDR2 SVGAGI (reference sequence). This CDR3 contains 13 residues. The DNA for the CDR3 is TGTGCCAGCAGTTACTTGGATAATCAGCCCCAGCATTTT. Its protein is CASSYLDNQPQHF.

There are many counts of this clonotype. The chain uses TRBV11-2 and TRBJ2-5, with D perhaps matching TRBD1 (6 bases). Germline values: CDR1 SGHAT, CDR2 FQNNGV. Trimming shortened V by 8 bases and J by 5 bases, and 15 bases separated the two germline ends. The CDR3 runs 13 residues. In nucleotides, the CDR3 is TGTGCCAGCTGCCGAGGACAGTCGGAGACCCAGTACTTC. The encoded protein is CASCRGQSETQYF. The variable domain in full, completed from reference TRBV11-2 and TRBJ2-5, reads EAGVAQSPRYKIIEKRQSVAFWCNPISGHATLYWYQQILGQGPKLLIQFQNNGVVDDSQLPKDRFSAERLKGVDSTLKIQPAKLEDSAVYLCASCRGQSETQYFGPGTRLLVL.

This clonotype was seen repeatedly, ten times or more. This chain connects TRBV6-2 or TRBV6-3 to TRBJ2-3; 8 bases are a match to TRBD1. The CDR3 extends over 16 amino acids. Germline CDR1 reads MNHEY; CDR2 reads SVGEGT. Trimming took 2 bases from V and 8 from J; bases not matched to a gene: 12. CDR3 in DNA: TGTGCCAGCAGTTACGAGAGAAGGACAGGGATAGGTACGCAGTATTTT. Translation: CASSYERRTGIGTQYF.

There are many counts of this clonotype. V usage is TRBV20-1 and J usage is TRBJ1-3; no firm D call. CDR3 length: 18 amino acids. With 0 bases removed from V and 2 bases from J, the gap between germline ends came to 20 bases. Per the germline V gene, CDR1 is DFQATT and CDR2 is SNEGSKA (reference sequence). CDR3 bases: TGCAGTGCTAGAGATTATCGACGGGGATCCAGTACTGGAAACACCATATATTTT. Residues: CSARDYRRGSSTGNTIYF.

CDR3 bases: TGCAGCGTCCACAGGGGTGCTGGCGGCTACACCTTC. This codes for CSVHRGAGGYTF. The chain carries TRBV29-1 and TRBJ1-2, with 7 bases fitting TRBD1. The germline gives CDR1 SQVTM, CDR2 ANQGSEA. The CDR3 loop spans 12 amino acids. Germline trimming cut 6 bases from V and 8 bases from J; bases unmatched to any gene: 9.

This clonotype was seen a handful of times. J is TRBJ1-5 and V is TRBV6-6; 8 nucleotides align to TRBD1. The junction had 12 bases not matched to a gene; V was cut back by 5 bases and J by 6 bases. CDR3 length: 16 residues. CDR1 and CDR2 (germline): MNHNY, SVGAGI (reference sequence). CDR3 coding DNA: TGTGCCAGCAGTCCCGGCGCCGGACAGGGTGGTCAGCCCCAGCATTTT. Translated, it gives CASSPGAGQGGQPQHF.

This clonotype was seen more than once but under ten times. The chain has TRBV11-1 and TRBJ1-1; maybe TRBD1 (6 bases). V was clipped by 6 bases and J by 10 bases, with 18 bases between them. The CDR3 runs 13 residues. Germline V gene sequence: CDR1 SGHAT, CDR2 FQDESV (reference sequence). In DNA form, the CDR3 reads TGTGCCAGCAGGGGGGCGGGATCTGTAAGAGCTTTCTTT. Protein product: CASRGAGSVRAFF.

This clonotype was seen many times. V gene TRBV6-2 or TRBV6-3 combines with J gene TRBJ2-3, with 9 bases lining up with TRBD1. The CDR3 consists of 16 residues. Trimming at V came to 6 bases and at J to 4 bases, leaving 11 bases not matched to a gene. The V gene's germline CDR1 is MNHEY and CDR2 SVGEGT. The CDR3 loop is CASRIHPGQGSDTQYF. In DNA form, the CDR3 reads TGTGCCAGCAGAATACACCCGGGACAGGGATCAGATACGCAGTATTTT.

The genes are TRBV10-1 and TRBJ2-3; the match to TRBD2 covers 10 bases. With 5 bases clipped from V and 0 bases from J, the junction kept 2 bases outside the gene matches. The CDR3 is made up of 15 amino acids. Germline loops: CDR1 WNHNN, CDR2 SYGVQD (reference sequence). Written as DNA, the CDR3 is TGCGCCAGCAGTACTAGCGGGGACAGCACAGATACGCAGTATTTT. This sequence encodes CASSTSGDSTDTQYF.

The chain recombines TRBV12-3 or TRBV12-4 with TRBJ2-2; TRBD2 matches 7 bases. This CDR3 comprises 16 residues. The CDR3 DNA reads TGTGCTCTCCGCTTCCGGGGGGTGGTCAACACCGGGGAGCTGTTTTTT. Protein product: CALRFRGVVNTGELFF.

This CDR3 reads CASPAGPGQGYYEQYF. The CDR3 DNA sequence: TGTGCCAGCCCCGCCGGACCGGGACAGGGCTACTACGAGCAGTACTTC. This sequence joins TRBV2 and TRBJ2-7; 9 bases agree with TRBD1. This CDR3 region has 16 residues. Trimming took 8 bases from V and 3 from J; bases not matched to a gene: 14. Per germline, CDR1 SNHLY and CDR2 FYNNEI.

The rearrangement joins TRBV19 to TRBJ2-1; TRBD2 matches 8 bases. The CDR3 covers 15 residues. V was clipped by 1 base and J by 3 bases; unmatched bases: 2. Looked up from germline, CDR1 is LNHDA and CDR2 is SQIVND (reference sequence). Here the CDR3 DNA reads TGTGCCAGTAGTATAGGGACTAGCAGCTACAATGAGCAGTTCTTC. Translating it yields CASSIGTSSYNEQFF.

This CDR3 reads CASTTGGQQREAFF. As DNA, the CDR3 is TGTGCCAGCACCACCGGAGGCCAGCAGCGAGAAGCTTTCTTT. V gene TRBV6-1 combines with J gene TRBJ1-1; D is undetermined. This CDR3 is 14 amino acids long. CDR1 and CDR2 from the germline V gene are MNHNS and SASEGT. Between the trimmed V and J ends, which lost 7 bases and 8 bases, there was a span of 20 bases.

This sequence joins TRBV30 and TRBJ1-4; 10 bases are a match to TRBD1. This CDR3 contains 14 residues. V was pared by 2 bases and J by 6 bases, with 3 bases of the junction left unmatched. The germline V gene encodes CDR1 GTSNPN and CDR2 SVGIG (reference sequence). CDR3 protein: CAWSPGQGDEKLFF. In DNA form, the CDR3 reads TGTGCCTGGAGTCCCGGACAGGGGGATGAAAAACTGTTTTTT.

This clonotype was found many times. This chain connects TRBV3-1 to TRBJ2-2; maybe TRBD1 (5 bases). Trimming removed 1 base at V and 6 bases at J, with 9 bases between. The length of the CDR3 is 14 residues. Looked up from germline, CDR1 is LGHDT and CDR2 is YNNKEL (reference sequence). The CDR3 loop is CASSQATVPGELFF. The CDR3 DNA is TGTGCCAGCAGCCAAGCGACAGTGCCCGGGGAGCTGTTTTTT.

The CDR3: CASSSRGYEQYV. DNA of the CDR3: TGTGCCAGCAGCAGCAGGGGGTACGAGCAGTACGTC. V usage is TRBV9 and J usage is TRBJ2-7, with TRBD1 matching over 7 bases. The CDR3 has 12 residues. From germline, CDR1 is SGDLS and CDR2 YYNGEE. The ends lost 4 bases at V and 4 bases at J; junction bases unmatched: 2.

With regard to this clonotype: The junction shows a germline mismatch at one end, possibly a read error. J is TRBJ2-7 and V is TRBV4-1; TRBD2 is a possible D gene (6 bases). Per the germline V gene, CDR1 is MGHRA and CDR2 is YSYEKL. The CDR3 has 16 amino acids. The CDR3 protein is CASSQVPSDPSHEQYF. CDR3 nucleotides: TGCGCCAGCAGCCAAGTGCCTAGCGATCCCTCCCACGAGCAGTACTTC.

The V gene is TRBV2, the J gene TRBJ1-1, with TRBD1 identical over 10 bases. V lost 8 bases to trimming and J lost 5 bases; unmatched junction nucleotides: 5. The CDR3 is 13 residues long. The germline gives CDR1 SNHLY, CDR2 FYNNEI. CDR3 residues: CASRDRGWTEAFF. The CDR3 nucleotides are TGTGCCAGCCGGGACAGGGGATGGACTGAAGCTTTCTTT.

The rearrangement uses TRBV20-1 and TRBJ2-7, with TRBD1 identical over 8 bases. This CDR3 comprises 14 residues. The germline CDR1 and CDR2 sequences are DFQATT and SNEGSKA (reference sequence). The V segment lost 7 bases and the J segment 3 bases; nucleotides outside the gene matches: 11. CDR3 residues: CSVPWDRSNYEQYV. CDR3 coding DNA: TGCAGTGTTCCGTGGGACAGGTCGAACTACGAGCAGTACGTC.

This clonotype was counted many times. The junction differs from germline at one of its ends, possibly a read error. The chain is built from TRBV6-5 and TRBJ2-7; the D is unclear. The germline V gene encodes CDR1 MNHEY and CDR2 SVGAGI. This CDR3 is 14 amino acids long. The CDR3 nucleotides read TGTGCCAGCAGTCACTCATATTTGCAATACGAGCAGTACTTC. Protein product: CASSHSYLQYEQYF.

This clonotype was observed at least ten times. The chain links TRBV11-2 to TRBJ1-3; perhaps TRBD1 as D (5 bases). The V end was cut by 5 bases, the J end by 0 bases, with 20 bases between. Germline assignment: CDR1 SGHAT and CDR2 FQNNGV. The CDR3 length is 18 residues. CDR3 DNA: TGTGCCAGCAGCCGACTCGAAAGCAGGGAAAACTCTGGAAACACCATATATTTT. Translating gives CASSRLESRENSGNTIYF.

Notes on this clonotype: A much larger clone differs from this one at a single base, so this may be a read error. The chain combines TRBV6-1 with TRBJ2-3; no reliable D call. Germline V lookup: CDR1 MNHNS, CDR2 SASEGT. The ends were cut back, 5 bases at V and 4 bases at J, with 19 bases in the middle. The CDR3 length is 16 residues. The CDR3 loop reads CASSQVSFPRADTQYF. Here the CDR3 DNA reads TGTGCCAGCAGTCAAGTCAGCTTCCCCCGGGCAGATACGCAGTATTTT.

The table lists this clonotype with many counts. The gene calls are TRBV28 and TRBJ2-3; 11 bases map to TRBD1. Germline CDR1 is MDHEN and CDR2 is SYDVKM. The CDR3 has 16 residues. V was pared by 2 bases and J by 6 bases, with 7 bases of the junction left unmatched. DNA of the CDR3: TGTGCCAGCAGTTTAGCCGGGACAGGGGGAACGGATACGCAGTATTTT. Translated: CASSLAGTGGTDTQYF.

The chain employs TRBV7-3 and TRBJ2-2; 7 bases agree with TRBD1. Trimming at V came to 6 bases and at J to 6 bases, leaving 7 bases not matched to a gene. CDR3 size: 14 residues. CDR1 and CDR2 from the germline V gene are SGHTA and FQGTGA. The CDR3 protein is CASRNRQGAGELFF. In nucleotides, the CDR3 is TGTGCCAGCAGGAACCGACAGGGAGCCGGGGAGCTGTTTTTT.

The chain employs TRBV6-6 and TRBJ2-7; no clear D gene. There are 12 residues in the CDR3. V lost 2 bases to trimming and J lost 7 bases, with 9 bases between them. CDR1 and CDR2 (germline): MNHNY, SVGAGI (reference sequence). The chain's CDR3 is CASSYGDKEQYV. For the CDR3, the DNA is TGTGCCAGCAGTTACGGGGATAAGGAGCAGTACGTC.

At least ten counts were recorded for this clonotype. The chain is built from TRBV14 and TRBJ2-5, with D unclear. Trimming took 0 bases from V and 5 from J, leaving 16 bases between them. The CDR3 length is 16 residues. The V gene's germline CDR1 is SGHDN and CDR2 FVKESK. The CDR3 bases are TGTGCCAGCAGCCAAGAATACAGCCCCCGGCGGGAGACCCAGTACTTC. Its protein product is CASSQEYSPRRETQYF.

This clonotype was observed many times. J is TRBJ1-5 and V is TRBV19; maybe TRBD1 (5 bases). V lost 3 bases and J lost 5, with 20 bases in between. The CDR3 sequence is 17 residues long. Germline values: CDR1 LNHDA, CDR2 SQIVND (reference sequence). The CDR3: CASSMGQGRSVDQPQHF. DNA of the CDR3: TGTGCCAGTAGTATGGGCCAGGGTCGATCCGTCGATCAGCCCCAGCATTTT.

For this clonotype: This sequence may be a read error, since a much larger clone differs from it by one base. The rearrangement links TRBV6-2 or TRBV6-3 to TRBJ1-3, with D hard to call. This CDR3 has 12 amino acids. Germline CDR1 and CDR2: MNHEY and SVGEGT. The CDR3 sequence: CVSARIGNTIYF. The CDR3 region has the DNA TGTGTCAGCGCCAGGATAGGAAACACCATATATTTT.